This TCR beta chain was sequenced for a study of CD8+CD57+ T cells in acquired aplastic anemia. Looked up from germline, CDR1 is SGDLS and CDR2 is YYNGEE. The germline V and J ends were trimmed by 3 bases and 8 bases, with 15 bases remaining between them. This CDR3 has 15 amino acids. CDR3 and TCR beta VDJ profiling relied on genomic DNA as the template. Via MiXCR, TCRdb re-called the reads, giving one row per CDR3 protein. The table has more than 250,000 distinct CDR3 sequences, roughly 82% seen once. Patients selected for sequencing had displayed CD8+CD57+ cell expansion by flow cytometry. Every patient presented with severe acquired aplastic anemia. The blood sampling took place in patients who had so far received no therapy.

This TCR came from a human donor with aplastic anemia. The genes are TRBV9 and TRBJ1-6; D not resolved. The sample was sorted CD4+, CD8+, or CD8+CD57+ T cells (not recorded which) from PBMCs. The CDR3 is CASSALGPLDSPLHF. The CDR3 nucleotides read TGTGCCAGCAGCGCCCTTGGACCTTTGGATTCACCCCTCCACTTT.